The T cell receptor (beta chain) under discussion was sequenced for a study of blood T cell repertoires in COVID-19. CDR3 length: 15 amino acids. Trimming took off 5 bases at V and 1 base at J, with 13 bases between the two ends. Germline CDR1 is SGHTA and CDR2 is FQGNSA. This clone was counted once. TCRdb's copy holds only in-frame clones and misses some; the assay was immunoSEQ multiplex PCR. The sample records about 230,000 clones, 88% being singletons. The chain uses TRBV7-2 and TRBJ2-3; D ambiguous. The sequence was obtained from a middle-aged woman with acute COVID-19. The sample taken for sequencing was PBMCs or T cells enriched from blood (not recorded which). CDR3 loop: CASSGSVARTDTQYF. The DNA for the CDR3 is TGTGCCAGCAGCGGAAGCGTAGCACGCACAGATACGCAGTATTTT. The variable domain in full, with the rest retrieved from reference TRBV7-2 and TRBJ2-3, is GAGVSQSPSNKVTEKGKDVELRCDPISGHTALYWYRQSLGQGLEFLIYFQGNSAPDKSGLPSDRFSAERTGGSVSTLTIQRTQQEDSAVYLCASSGSVARTDTQYFGPGTRLTVL.